A single T cell receptor beta chain is shown here with its context. TCRdb keeps only in-frame clones here, not all; method: immunoSEQ multiplex PCR. The sample includes just over 90,000 clones, more than 65% of them seen just once. This specimen belongs to a study of blood T cell repertoires in COVID-19. Study-wide background: Samples came from the United States, Italy and Spain, spanning acute and convalescent COVID-19. The analysed material was cDNA or gDNA that came from T cells, B-cell-depleted T cells, or PBMCs.

The sequence came from a human donor in a cohort sampled during active COVID-19. The sequencing sample was made of peripheral blood.

CDR3 DNA sequence: TGTGCCAGCAGCTTAGCCCCAGGGGCCGGGGAGCTGTTTTTT. This gives the protein CASSLAPGAGELFF. The chain recombines TRBV7-8 with TRBJ2-2; a possible D gene is TRBD1 (6 bases). The CDR3 spans 14 residues. Trimming left V 0 bases short and J 6 bases short, with 8 bases between. Per germline, CDR1 SGHVS and CDR2 FQNEAQ.